These T cell receptor beta chains were read from a single sample in a study of T-cell memory formation after mild COVID-19. TCRdb re-called the 5' RACE reads with MiXCR, one entry per CDR3 protein. The sample has hundreds of thousands of distinct CDR3 sequences, roughly 21% seen once. The specimen was PBMCs or a T cell subset sorted from them (not recorded which). These receptors came from an adult woman who had mild COVID-19 (a few samples of this study predate the infection). Cell type and time point are not known. The CDR3 runs from the conserved cysteine through the conserved F or W. D genes are given only for firm matches. A row's size may be missing; if present it is once, few, many or a size class.

D gene	clone size	V gene	J gene	CDR3 DNA	CDR3 protein
TRBD1	few	TRBV9	TRBJ1-1	TGTGCCAGCAGCCCGACAGGGGTTTTAAACACTGAAGCTTTCTTT	CASSPTGVLNTEAFF
TRBD1	-	TRBV7-8	TRBJ2-1	TGTGCCAGCAGCTTATCAAGGTTGGGACAGGGGGACTATGAGCAGTTCTTC	CASSLSRLGQGDYEQFF
-	-	TRBV2	TRBJ1-6	TGTGCCAGCACCCAGGGTAGGGGGAAACTCGAAGGTCACCCCCTCCACTTT	CASTQGRGKLEGHPLHF
-	-	TRBV4-2	TRBJ2-2	TGTGCCAGCAGCCAGGGGGTAGTGGGCGGGGAGCTGTTTTTT	CASSQGVVGGELFF
-	few	TRBV20-1	TRBJ1-3	TGCAGTGCTAGAGATATAAGGGGCTCCGGAAACACCATATATTTT	CSARDIRGSGNTIYF
-	few	TRBV7-9	TRBJ2-2	TGTGCCAGCAGCTTATATGACGGAACGAACACCGGGGAGCTGTTTTTT	CASSLYDGTNTGELFF
TRBD1	-	TRBV7-2	TRBJ2-7	TGTGCCAGCAGCGCCGGGACAGTCTTTGACGAGCAGTACTTC	CASSAGTVFDEQYF
TRBD1	few	TRBV20-1	TRBJ2-1	TGCAGTGCTAGAAAGAGGGACACAGGGGGAAACAATGAGCAGTTCTTC	CSARKRDTGGNNEQFF
TRBD2	-	TRBV23-1	TRBJ2-3	TGCGCCAGCAGTCCGCGGGGGTTTTGGCGCACAGATACGCAGTATTTT	CASSPRGFWRTDTQYF
TRBD2	-	TRBV7-2	TRBJ2-3	TGTGCCAGCAGCTTAGGGGCTAGCGGTTTCACAGATACGCAGTATTTT	CASSLGASGFTDTQYF
-	few	TRBV12-3/TRBV12-4	TRBJ2-1	TGTGCCACCCCTGGGCGGAATGAGCAGTTCTTC	CATPGRNEQFF
TRBD1	few	TRBV7-2	TRBJ2-1	TGTGCCAGCAGCCAACCGGGACAGTCCTACAATGAGCAGTTCTTC	CASSQPGQSYNEQFF
-	-	TRBV7-6	TRBJ2-5	TGTGCCAGCAGCCGAGGCGGCAGGGCGGAGACCCAGTACTTC	CASSRGGRAETQYF
-	-	TRBV29-1	TRBJ2-1	TGCAGCGTTAACAACGGGGAGCCAGCCTACAATGAGCAGTTCTTC	CSVNNGEPAYNEQFF
-	-	TRBV24-1	TRBJ1-2	TGTGCCACCAGTGATGAGTCCGGGACGGCCTATGGCTACACCTTC	CATSDESGTAYGYTF
-	few	TRBV6-5	TRBJ1-1	TGTGCCAGCATCCCCTCAGGGAGGGGAACTGAAGCTTTCTTT	CASIPSGRGTEAFF
TRBD1	-	TRBV12-3/TRBV12-4	TRBJ2-5	TGTGCCAGCAGTCTCGGACAGGGGGCCGGGGAGACCCAGTACTTC	CASSLGQGAGETQYF
-	-	TRBV12-3/TRBV12-4	TRBJ2-2	TGTGCCAGCAGCTATATCACCGGGGAGCTGTTTTTT	CASSYITGELFF
-	few	TRBV5-1	TRBJ2-7	TGCGCCAGCAGCAGATCAGACTCCTACGAGCAGTACTTC	CASSRSDSYEQYF
-	many	TRBV7-2	TRBJ2-5	TGTGCCAGCAGGTTGGGGGGAGTGGGCCTCCAAGAGACCCAGTACTTC	CASRLGGVGLQETQYF
-	-	TRBV24-1	TRBJ2-1	TGTGCCACCATCCCACCAGGGAGCTCCTACAATGAGCAGTTCTTC	CATIPPGSSYNEQFF
-	few	TRBV2	TRBJ2-4	TGTGCCAGCAGTGAAGAATTGGGCAAAAACATTCAGTACTTC	CASSEELGKNIQYF
TRBD1	few	TRBV19	TRBJ2-6	TGTGCCAGTAGTTTCGGGGACAGGGTAGCCGGGGCCAACGTCCTGACTTTC	CASSFGDRVAGANVLTF
-	few	TRBV7-9	TRBJ1-6	TGTGCCAGCAGTCCTAGACAGAGGAGCTCACCCCTCCACTTT	CASSPRQRSSPLHF
-	many	TRBV7-9	TRBJ2-7	TGTGCCAGCAGCTTAGTTGGTCCCTACGAGCAGTACTTC	CASSLVGPYEQYF
-	few	TRBV5-1	TRBJ2-2	TGCGCCAGCAGCAGGAGGCGGGAACACGGGGAGCTGTTTTTT	CASSRRREHGELFF
TRBD2	-	TRBV18	TRBJ2-5	TGTGCCAGCTCACCCCGGGCTAGCGGGGCCGAAGAGACCCAGTACTTC	CASSPRASGAEETQYF
-	few	TRBV7-3	TRBJ2-1	TGTGCCAGCAGCTTGGCCGTCCACAATGAGCAGTTCTTC	CASSLAVHNEQFF
-	-	TRBV6-4	TRBJ1-2	TGTGCCAGCAGTGGGGACGAAACAAAGACCCAGGGGCCGTATGGCTACACCTTC	CASSGDETKTQGPYGYTF
TRBD1	-	TRBV5-1	TRBJ2-2	TGCGCCAGCAGCTTCCGGGACAGGGGAGCCGGGGAGCTGTTTTTT	CASSFRDRGAGELFF
-	few	TRBV5-1	TRBJ2-3	TGCGCCAGCAGCTTGGTGGGCTCAGAAAAACGCACAGATACGCAGTATTTT	CASSLVGSEKRTDTQYF
TRBD2	-	TRBV11-2	TRBJ2-5	TGTGCCAGCCGGCGACTAGCCGCAGCCACCCAAGAGACCCAGTACTTC	CASRRLAAATQETQYF
TRBD2	-	TRBV7-9	TRBJ2-1	TGTGCCAGCAGCTTGGGGAGCGGGAGGTTCGATGAGCAGTTCTTC	CASSLGSGRFDEQFF
-	many	TRBV2	TRBJ2-3	TGTGCCAGCAGTAAGGATACAGATACGCAGTATTTT	CASSKDTDTQYF
TRBD2	-	TRBV3-1	TRBJ2-1	TGTGCCAGCAGCCAACCTCCTGAGTACGGGACTAGCGGGGGGGCGAATGAGCAGTTCTTC	CASSQPPEYGTSGGANEQFF